Presented here are 10 T cell receptor beta chains from one specimen sequenced in a study of blood T cell repertoires in COVID-19. Method: immunoSEQ multiplex PCR; TCRdb's copy keeps in-frame clones and lacks some. The sample yields 290,000 or so clones, 86% seen once. Sequencing input: PBMCs or T cells enriched from blood (not recorded which). Receptor source: a woman between 18 and 29 years old who had recovered from COVID-19.

The chain is built from TRBV19 and TRBJ2-7; 12 bases match TRBD1. Losses at the gene ends were 7 bases for V and 4 bases for J; bases not matched to a gene: 8. The CDR3 spans 15 residues. CDR1 and CDR2 from the germline V gene are LNHDA and SQIVND (reference sequence). DNA of the CDR3: TGTGCCAGTAAAACCGGGACAGGGGGCAGTTACGAGCAGTACTTC. It is translated as CASKTGTGGSYEQYF.

The sample holds a few counts of this clone. The J gene is TRBJ1-5, the V gene TRBV27; possible D gene TRBD1, 6 bases. Germline CDR1 and CDR2: MNHEY and SMNVEV (reference sequence). CDR3 length: 15 residues. V shed 5 bases and J shed 5 bases, with 16 bases lying between them. The DNA of the CDR3 is TGTGCCAGCAGTGCCTCAAGGGGGAAGGATCAGCCCCAGCATTTT. Its protein product is CASSASRGKDQPQHF.

This chain connects TRBV9 to TRBJ2-7, with 7 positions matching TRBD1. The CDR3 length is 13 residues. J was trimmed by 5 bases and V by 4 bases; bases with no gene match: 6. Germline loops: CDR1 SGDLS, CDR2 YYNGEE. CDR3 amino acids: CASSPRTGDEQYF. The CDR3 nucleotides are TGTGCCAGCAGCCCGAGGACAGGCGACGAGCAGTACTTC.

The CDR3 protein is CASSYGQLNQPQHF. The CDR3, as DNA: TGTGCCAGCAGTTACGGACAGCTCAATCAGCCCCAGCATTTT. The chain carries TRBV6-6 and TRBJ1-5, with D perhaps matching TRBD1 (6 bases). Trimming removed 2 bases from V and 3 bases from J, with 8 bases in between. Germline loops: CDR1 MNHNY, CDR2 SVGAGI (reference sequence). The length of the CDR3 is 14 residues.

This clone has a count of ten or more. This chain joins TRBV29-1 and TRBJ1-1, with D possibly TRBD1 on 6 matching bases. Germline CDR1 is SQVTM and CDR2 is ANQGSEA. This CDR3 comprises 13 residues. Trimming removed 4 bases at V and 4 bases at J, with 13 bases between. The CDR3, as DNA: TGCAGCGTTGCGGGACACCGGGGCACTGAAGCTTTCTTT. Encoded protein: CSVAGHRGTEAFF.

The chain combines TRBV28 with TRBJ2-2, with a possible D match to TRBD1 (6 bases). V shed 6 bases and J shed 3 bases, with 14 bases lying between them. The CDR3 sequence is 15 residues long. Germline CDR1 reads MDHEN; CDR2 reads SYDVKM. The CDR3 sequence: CASRQGDTDTGELFF. As DNA, the CDR3 is TGTGCCAGCAGACAGGGAGATACGGACACCGGGGAGCTGTTTTTT.

This chain uses TRBV18 with TRBJ1-5; the match to TRBD1 covers 9 bases. This CDR3 has 16 amino acids. The junction had 8 bases not matched to a gene; V was cut back by 2 bases and J by 6 bases. Germline CDR1 and CDR2: KGHSH and LQKENI. As DNA, the CDR3 is TGTGCCAGCTCACCATCCGGGACAGGGCTAGTTCAGCCCCAGCATTTT. It encodes CASSPSGTGLVQPQHF. The variable domain in full, with the rest retrieved from reference TRBV18 and TRBJ1-5, is NAGVMQNPRHLVRRRGQEARLRCSPMKGHSHVYWYRQLPEEGLKFMVYLQKENIIDESGMPKERFSAEFPKEGPSILRIQQVVRGDSAAYFCASSPSGTGLVQPQHFGDGTRLSIL.

The chain joins TRBV5-6 to TRBJ1-1; tentative D call: TRBD1 (5 bases). CDR1 and CDR2 from the germline V gene are SGHDT and YYEEEE. Trimming left V 5 bases short and J 3 bases short, with 11 bases between. This CDR3 spans 13 amino acids. The CDR3 DNA follows: TGTGCCAGCAGAGAAGGAGGGGACACTGAAGCTTTCTTT. Translated: CASREGGDTEAFF.

The rearrangement joins TRBV3-1 (or the pseudogene TRBV3-2) to TRBJ1-2; a possible D gene is TRBD1 (5 bases). Trimming took 1 base from V and 4 from J, leaving 10 bases between them. The germline CDR1 and CDR2 sequences are LGHDT and YNNKEL (reference sequence). This CDR3 is built from 14 residues. The CDR3 protein is CASSQAGNPYGYTF. The CDR3 DNA follows: TGTGCCAGCAGCCAAGCAGGGAACCCCTATGGCTACACCTTC.

The chain uses TRBV6-2 or TRBV6-3 and TRBJ2-1; D may be TRBD1 (6 bases). CDR1 and CDR2 from the germline V gene are MNHEY and SVGEGT. V lost 4 bases, J lost 3 bases, and 7 bases lay in between. CDR3 length: 13 residues. CDR3 amino acids: CASSSTGYNEQFF. CDR3 DNA: TGTGCCAGCAGTTCGACAGGCTACAATGAGCAGTTCTTC.